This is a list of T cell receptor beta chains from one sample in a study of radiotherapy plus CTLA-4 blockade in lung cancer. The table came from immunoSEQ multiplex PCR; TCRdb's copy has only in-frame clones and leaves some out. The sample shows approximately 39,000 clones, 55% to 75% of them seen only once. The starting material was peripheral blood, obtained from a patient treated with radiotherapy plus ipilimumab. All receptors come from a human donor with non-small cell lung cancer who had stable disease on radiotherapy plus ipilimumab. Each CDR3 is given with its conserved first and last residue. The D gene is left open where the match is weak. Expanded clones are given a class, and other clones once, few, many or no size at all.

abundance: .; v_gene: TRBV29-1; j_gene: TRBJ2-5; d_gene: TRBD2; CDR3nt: TGCAGCGCTACGGGGGGGACACAAGAGACCCAGTACTTC; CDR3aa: CSATGGTQETQYF
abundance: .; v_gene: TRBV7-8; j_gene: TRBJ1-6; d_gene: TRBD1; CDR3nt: TGTGCCAGCAGCTTAGCCGGGACAGCCAATTCACCCCTCCACTTT; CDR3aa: CASSLAGTANSPLHF
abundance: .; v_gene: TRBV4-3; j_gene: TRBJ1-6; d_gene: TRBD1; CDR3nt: TGCGCCAGCAGCCAAGATAGGGGACAGCAAAATTCACCCCTCCACTTT; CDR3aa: CASSQDRGQQNSPLHF
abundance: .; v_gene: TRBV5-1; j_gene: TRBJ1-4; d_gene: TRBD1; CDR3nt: TGCGCCAGCAGCTTGGGAGGGACAGCAACTAATGAAAAACTGTTTTTT; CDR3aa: CASSLGGTATNEKLFF
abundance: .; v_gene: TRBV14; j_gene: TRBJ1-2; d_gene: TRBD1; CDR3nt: TGTGCCAGCAGCCAAGCCGGGACAGGGGCCATCACCTTC; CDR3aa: CASSQAGTGAITF
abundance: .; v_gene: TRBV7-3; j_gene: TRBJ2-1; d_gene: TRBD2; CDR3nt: TGTGCCAGCAGCTCGACTAGCGGGGCATCCTACAATGAGCAGTTCTTC; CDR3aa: CASSSTSGASYNEQFF
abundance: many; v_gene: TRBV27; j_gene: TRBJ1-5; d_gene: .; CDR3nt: TGTGCCAGCAGTCCAAAACGGGGGGATGATAATCAGCCCCAGCATTTT; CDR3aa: CASSPKRGDDNQPQHF
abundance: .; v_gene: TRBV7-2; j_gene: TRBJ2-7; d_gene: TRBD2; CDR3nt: TGTGCCAGCAGCCTCGGACTAGCGGGCGAGCAGTACTTC; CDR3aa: CASSLGLAGEQYF
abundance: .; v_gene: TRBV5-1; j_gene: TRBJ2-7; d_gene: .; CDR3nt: TGCGCCAGCAGCGGAACAGGGTACTACGAGCAGTACTTC; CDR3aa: CASSGTGYYEQYF
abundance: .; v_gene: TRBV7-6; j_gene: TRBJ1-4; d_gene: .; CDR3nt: TGTGCCAGCAGCTTGAGGAGCAGAAATGAAAAACTGTTTTTT; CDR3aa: CASSLRSRNEKLFF
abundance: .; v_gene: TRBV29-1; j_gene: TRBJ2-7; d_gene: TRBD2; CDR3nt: TGCAGCGTTGAAGGAGGGGCGGGGGGTTACGAGCAGTACTTC; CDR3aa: CSVEGGAGGYEQYF